This TCR beta chain was identified during a study of blood T cell repertoires in COVID-19. About the research overall: Both acute and convalescent COVID-19 samples were obtained from the United States, Italy and Spain. Sources were T cells, B-cell-depleted T cells, or PBMCs; the material itself was cDNA or gDNA.

Cohort assignment relied on participant-reported clinical history. Methods used by the authors: Amplification from reference gene primers served as the basis for estimated nucleated cell counts. Clones were sequenced by immunoSEQ multiplex PCR, and TCRdb holds only the in-frame ones, with some missing. V, J and clone size reflect that table, while D and trimming were determined from the DNA. The sample gives fewer than 250,000 clones, approximately 84% of which show up once; under 4% is in the top ten. CDR3 length equals 14 residues. The V end lost 3 bases, the J end lost 1 base, and 9 bases lay between the germline ends. Germline CDR1 reads LNHDA; CDR2 reads SQIVND (reference sequence).

This receptor was taken from a woman aged 25 to 39 who had recovered from COVID-19. The V gene is TRBV19, the J gene TRBJ2-5; maybe TRBD1 (6 bases). Input material: PBMCs or T cells enriched from blood (not recorded which). The CDR3 region is CASSIARGQETQYF. The CDR3 nucleotides are TGTGCCAGTAGTATCGCCAGGGGCCAAGAGACCCAGTACTTC.